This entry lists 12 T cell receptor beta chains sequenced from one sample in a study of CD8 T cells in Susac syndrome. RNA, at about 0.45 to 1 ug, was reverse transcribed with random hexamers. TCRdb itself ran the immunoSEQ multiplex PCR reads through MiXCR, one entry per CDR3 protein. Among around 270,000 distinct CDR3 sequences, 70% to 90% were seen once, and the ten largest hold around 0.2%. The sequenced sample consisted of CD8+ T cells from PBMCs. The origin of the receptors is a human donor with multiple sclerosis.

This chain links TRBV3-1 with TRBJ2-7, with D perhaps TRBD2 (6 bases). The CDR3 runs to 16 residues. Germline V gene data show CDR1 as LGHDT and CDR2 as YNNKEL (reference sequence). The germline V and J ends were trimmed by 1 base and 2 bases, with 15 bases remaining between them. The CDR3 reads CASSQGGRTIPYEQYF. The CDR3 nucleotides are TGTGCCAGCAGCCAAGGCGGCAGGACTATCCCCTACGAGCAGTACTTC.

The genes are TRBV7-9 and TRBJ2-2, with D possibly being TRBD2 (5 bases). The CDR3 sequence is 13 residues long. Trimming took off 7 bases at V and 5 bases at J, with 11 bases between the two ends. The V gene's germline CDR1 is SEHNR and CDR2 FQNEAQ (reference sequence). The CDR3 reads CASNRGITGELFF. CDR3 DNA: TGTGCCAGCAACCGAGGGATAACCGGGGAGCTGTTTTTT.

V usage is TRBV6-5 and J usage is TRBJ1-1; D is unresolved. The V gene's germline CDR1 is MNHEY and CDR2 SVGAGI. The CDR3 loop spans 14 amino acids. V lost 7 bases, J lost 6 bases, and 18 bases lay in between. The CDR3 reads CASTLTYSSPEAFF. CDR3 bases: TGTGCCAGCACCCTGACTTACAGCTCTCCTGAAGCTTTCTTT.

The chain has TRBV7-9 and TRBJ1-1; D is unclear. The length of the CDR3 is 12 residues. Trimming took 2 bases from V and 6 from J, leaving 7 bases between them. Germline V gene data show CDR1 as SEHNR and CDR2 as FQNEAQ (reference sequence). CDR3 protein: CASSLISSEAFF. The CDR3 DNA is TGTGCCAGCAGCTTAATTAGCTCTGAAGCTTTCTTT.

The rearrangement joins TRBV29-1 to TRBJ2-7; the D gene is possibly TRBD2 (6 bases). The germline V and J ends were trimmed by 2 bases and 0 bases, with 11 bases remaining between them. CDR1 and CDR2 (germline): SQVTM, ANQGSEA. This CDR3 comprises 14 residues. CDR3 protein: CSVEQEGTSYEQYF. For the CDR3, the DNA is TGCAGCGTTGAACAGGAGGGCACCTCCTACGAGCAGTACTTC.

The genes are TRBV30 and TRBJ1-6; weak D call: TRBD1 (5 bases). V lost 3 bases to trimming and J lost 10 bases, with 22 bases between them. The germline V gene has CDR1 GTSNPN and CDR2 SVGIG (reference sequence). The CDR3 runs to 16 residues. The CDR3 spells CAWSRREWAPGSPLHF. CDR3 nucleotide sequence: TGTGCCTGGAGCCGGAGAGAATGGGCTCCAGGGTCACCCCTCCACTTT.

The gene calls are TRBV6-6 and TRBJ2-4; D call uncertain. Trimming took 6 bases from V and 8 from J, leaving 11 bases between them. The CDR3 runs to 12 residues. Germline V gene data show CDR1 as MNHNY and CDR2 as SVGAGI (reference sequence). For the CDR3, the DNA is TGTGCCAGCAGCCCCGAGTCGGACATTCAGTACTTC. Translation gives CASSPESDIQYF.

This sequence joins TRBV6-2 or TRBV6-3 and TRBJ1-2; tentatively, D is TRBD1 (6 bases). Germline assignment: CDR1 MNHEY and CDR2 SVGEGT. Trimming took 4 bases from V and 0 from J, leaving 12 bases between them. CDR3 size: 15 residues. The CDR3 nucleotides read TGTGCCAGCAGTTCTGCGGACAGTTCTAACTATGGCTACACCTTC. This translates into CASSSADSSNYGYTF.

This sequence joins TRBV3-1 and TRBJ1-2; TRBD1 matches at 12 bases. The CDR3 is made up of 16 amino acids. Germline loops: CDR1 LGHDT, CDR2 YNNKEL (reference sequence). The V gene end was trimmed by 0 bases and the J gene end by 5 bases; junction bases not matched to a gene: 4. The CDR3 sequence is CASSQDLGQGAYGYTF. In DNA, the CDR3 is TGTGCCAGCAGCCAAGATTTGGGACAGGGGGCGTATGGCTACACCTTC.

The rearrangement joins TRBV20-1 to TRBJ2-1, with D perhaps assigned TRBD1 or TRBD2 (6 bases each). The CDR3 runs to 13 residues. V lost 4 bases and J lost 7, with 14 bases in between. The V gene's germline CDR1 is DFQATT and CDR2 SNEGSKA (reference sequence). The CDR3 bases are TGCAGTGCTAACCGGGGGACATGGAATGAGCAGTTCTTC. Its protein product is CSANRGTWNEQFF.

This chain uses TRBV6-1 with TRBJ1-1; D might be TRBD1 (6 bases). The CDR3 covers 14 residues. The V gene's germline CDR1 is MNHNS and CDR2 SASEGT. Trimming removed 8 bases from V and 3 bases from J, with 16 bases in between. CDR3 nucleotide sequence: TGTGCCAGCGGCCGTCGCCGGGGGCACACTGAAGCTTTCTTT. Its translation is CASGRRRGHTEAFF.

The CDR3, as DNA: TGTGCCAGCAGTTTAGCACAGGGGGCCGTTCAGCCCCAGCATTTT. Translating it yields CASSLAQGAVQPQHF. The chain uses TRBV28 and TRBJ1-5; 9 bases are shared with TRBD1. The CDR3 contains 15 residues. The V segment lost 2 bases and the J segment 6 bases; nucleotides outside the gene matches: 5. From germline, CDR1 is MDHEN and CDR2 SYDVKM. Full variable domain (missing parts from reference TRBV28 and TRBJ1-5): DVKVTQSSRYLVKRTGEKVFLECVQDMDHENMFWYRQDPGLGLRLIYFSYDVKMKEKGDIPEGYSVSREKKERFSLILESASTNQTSMYLCASSLAQGAVQPQHFGDGTRLSIL.